The sequence of this T cell receptor beta chain was determined in a study of metastatic and nonmetastatic thyroid tumors. In the study overall: Repertoire comparisons spanned blood and tumor or nodule tissue from malignant and benign thyroid patients. The study, taken as a whole, reports: The study reportedly found significantly higher TCR beta diversity in malignant thyroid tumors than benign nodules, in blood and tumor.

Trimming took 3 bases from V and 2 from J; bases not matched to a gene: 6. Germline CDR1 is GTSNPN and CDR2 is SVGIG (reference sequence). CDR3 length: 14 amino acids. In this sample, this clone turned up a few times. What it binds is not known. Patients were all untreated before their thyroid surgery. Original handling: Built for papillary thyroid cancer, a distant-metastasis classifier drew on CDR3 differences across clinicopathological groups. TCRdb reanalyzed the PCR reads via MiXCR. TCRdb assigned the V and J calls; the authors' analysis was not used. The table records approximately 14,000 clones, more than 3% of them present only once.

The sample was tumor tissue. This receptor was identified in a female donor with papillary thyroid cancer or a benign thyroid nodule (not recorded which). Some clones in this sample may be carry-over from other donors' samples. This chain joins TRBV30 and TRBJ1-2; 7 bases map to TRBD1. CDR3 amino acids: CAWRRGQRNYGYTF. CDR3 DNA: TGTGCCTGGAGGAGGGGACAGAGAAACTATGGCTACACCTTC.